This T cell receptor (beta chain) is drawn from a study of shared clonotypes between healthy human individuals. Sequencing used immunoSEQ multiplex PCR; TCRdb keeps in-frame clones, though not all of them. This table holds 2 million to 2.5 million clones, about 95% found once. The V segment lost 4 bases and the J segment 2 bases; nucleotides outside the gene matches: 13. Germline loops: CDR1 SEHNR, CDR2 FQNEAQ (reference sequence). The CDR3 consists of 18 residues. The TCR originated in a man between 18 and 29 years old in good health. The specimen sequenced was naive CD4+ T cells sorted from blood. Specified subset: CD45RA+ positively selected. The J gene is TRBJ2-7, the V gene TRBV7-9; TRBD2 aligns across 11 bases. For the CDR3, the DNA is TGTGCCAGCAGCTCTCCGGGACTAGCGGCACTCCTGACCTACGAGCAGTACTTC. Its protein product is CASSSPGLAALLTYEQYF.